This T cell receptor beta chain was found in a study of beta chain features in type 1 diabetes. Study-wide points: Across all four CD4+ subsets, people with type 1 diabetes showed modestly shorter TCRB CDR3s.

Every donor provided one heparinised blood draw, which averaged roughly 120 mL. This clone appeared a few times. The antigen is not known. Germline V gives CDR1 SGHNT, CDR2 YYREEE (reference sequence). The CDR3 is 16 residues long. The trim removed 0 bases at V and 1 base at J, leaving 3 bases unmatched. The investigators reverse transcribed all of the isolated RNA, so they sequenced expressed TCRB transcripts. This table comes from immunoSEQ multiplex PCR, and its TCRdb copy is limited to in-frame clones, with some not included. Of under 300,000 clones in the sample, approximately 15% were seen once. The sequenced material came from naive CD4+ T cells from blood. This receptor was identified in a young man with type 1 diabetes. The V call is TRBV5-4, the J call TRBJ2-1, with TRBD1 matching over 8 bases. The CDR3 sequence is CASSLGQGSSYNEQFF. CDR3 DNA sequence: TGTGCCAGCAGCTTGGGACAGGGGTCTTCCTACAATGAGCAGTTCTTC.